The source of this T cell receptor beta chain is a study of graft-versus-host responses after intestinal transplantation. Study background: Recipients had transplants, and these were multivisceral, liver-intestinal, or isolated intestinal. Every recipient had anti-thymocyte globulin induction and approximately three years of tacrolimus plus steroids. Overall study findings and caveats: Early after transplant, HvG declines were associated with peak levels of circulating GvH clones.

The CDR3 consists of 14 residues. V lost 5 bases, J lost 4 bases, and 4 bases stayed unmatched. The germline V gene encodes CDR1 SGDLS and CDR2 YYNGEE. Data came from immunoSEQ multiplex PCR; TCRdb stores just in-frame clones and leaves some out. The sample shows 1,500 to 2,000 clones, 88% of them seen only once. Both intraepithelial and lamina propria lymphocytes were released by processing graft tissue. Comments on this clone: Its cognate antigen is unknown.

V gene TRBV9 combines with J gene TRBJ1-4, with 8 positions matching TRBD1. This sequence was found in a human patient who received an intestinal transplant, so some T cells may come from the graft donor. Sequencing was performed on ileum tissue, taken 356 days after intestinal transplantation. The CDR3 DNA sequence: TGTGCCAGCAGTGGGACAGGCGATAATGAAAAACTGTTTTTT. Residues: CASSGTGDNEKLFF.